These 8 T cell receptor beta chains were all obtained from the same sample, sequenced in a study of T cell responses to AZD1222 COVID-19 vaccine. Profiled with immunoSEQ multiplex PCR; TCRdb holds only in-frame clones, not every one. This sample carries about 64,000 clones, around nine tenths of them seen once, and the ten largest clones take 6.3%. This specimen consisted of peripheral blood, obtained 28 days after the second dose of the MenACWY control vaccine. These receptors originate from an adult who received the MenACWY meningococcal vaccine as a control.

V is TRBV6-1 and J is TRBJ1-1; tentatively, D is TRBD1 (5 bases). The length of the CDR3 is 14 residues. Looked up from germline, CDR1 is MNHNS and CDR2 is SASEGT. Between the trimmed V and J ends, which lost 2 bases and 12 bases, there was a span of 19 bases. For the CDR3, the DNA is TGTGCCAGCAGTGAACAAGGCAGGGCGGGCGGAACTTTCTTT. Translating it yields CASSEQGRAGGTFF.

The table lists this clone with a count of one. The V gene is TRBV6-5, the J gene TRBJ1-2, with TRBD1 identical over 7 bases. The CDR3 loop spans 14 amino acids. J lost 3 bases, V lost 5 bases, and 6 bases had no gene match. Germline-derived CDR1 and CDR2 are MNHEY and SVGAGI. The CDR3: CASSRQGYDYGYTF. For the CDR3, the DNA is TGTGCCAGCAGTCGACAGGGCTATGACTATGGCTACACCTTC.

The chain combines TRBV27 with TRBJ1-2; TRBD1 matches at 7 bases. With 5 bases clipped from V and 2 bases from J, the junction kept 8 bases outside the gene matches. Germline CDR1 is MNHEY and CDR2 is SMNVEV (reference sequence). The CDR3 has 15 amino acids. CDR3 sequence: CASSLQGGGNYGYTF. CDR3 DNA sequence: TGTGCCAGCAGTCTACAGGGAGGGGGCAACTATGGCTACACCTTC.

This clone was recorded once. The chain uses TRBV4-1 and TRBJ2-3, with D tentatively TRBD2 (6 bases). Germline-derived CDR1 and CDR2 are MGHRA and YSYEKL. This CDR3 is 15 amino acids long. V gave up 3 bases and J gave up 5 bases, with 15 bases separating them. CDR3 protein: CASSQAGIGVDTQYF. The CDR3 nucleotides read TGCGCCAGCAGCCAGGCGGGAATCGGAGTAGATACGCAGTATTTT.

V is TRBV28 and J is TRBJ2-4; D possibly uses TRBD1 or TRBD2 (5 bases each). The germline V and J ends were trimmed by 7 bases and 0 bases, with 10 bases remaining between them. The CDR3 consists of 14 residues. CDR1 is MDHEN and CDR2 is SYDVKM in the germline V gene. CDR3 in amino acids: CASTPGTAKNIQYF. The CDR3 coding sequence is TGTGCCAGCACCCCGGGGACAGCCAAAAACATTCAGTACTTC. The full variable domain, its missing parts supplied by reference TRBV28 and TRBJ2-4, is DVKVTQSSRYLVKRTGEKVFLECVQDMDHENMFWYRQDPGLGLRLIYFSYDVKMKEKGDIPEGYSVSREKKERFSLILESASTNQTSMYLCASTPGTAKNIQYFGAGTRLSVL.

The chain recombines TRBV2 with TRBJ1-2, with D perhaps matching TRBD1 (5 bases). Trimming left V 1 base short and J 2 bases short, with 11 bases between. The CDR3 consists of 15 residues. CDR1 is SNHLY, CDR2 FYNNEI, per germline. The CDR3 nucleotides are TGTGCCAGCAGTGAAGTTGTGGGGGGGAACTATGGCTACACCTTC. Protein sequence: CASSEVVGGNYGYTF.

The genes are TRBV3-1 (or the pseudogene TRBV3-2) and TRBJ2-3, with a weak D call TRBD1 (6 bases). This CDR3 is built from 14 residues. The V end lost 4 bases, the J end lost 1 base, and 9 bases lay between the germline ends. CDR1 LGHDT and CDR2 YNNKEL come from the germline V gene (reference sequence). The CDR3 protein is CASSLQGGTDTQYF. DNA of the CDR3: TGTGCCAGCAGCCTACAGGGAGGCACAGATACGCAGTATTTT.

The J gene is TRBJ1-2, the V gene TRBV30; possible D gene TRBD1, 6 bases. The CDR3 has 14 amino acids. Trimming took 0 bases from V and 8 from J, leaving 16 bases between them. The germline gives CDR1 GTSNPN, CDR2 SVGIG (reference sequence). In nucleotides, the CDR3 is TGTGCCTGGAGTGTAATGGGGGGCGCGGGAGGCTACACCTTC. Protein product: CAWSVMGGAGGYTF.